This TCR beta chain was sequenced for a study of T cell responses to AZD1222 COVID-19 vaccine. Study-level results: In the spike-specific TCR repertoire, nearly half reportedly target unmutated variant regions. Females outnumbered males among donors, who were mostly white British; clonal diversity was possibly underestimated. Dominant CD4 TCR responses targeted spike regions 160-218 and 743-854. It was only 6 or 7 AZD1222 recipients who were seropositive at baseline.

To note about this clone: Its antigen is not identified.

The protocol was immunoSEQ multiplex PCR, while the TCRdb copy is restricted to in-frame clones and leaves out a portion. Among 110,000 to 150,000 clones listed, 92% were seen once. V was shortened by 5 bases and J by 2 bases, with 11 bases between the two germline ends. This CDR3 contains 14 residues. Germline CDR1 SGHTA, CDR2 FQGNSA. The genes are TRBV7-2 and TRBJ2-3, with a possible D match to TRBD2 (6 bases). The sample was peripheral blood, taken on day 0 of AZD1222 vaccination. This receptor was identified in an adult in good health. The CDR3, as DNA: TGTGCCAGCAGCGCGGCGGGGAACACAGATACGCAGTATTTT. Its translation is CASSAAGNTDTQYF.